This T cell receptor (beta chain) was recovered during a study of T cell responses to AZD1222 COVID-19 vaccine. Overall study findings and caveats: Spike was spanned by vaccine-associated CD4 TCRs, with dominance at 160-218 and 743-854.

About this clone: Antigen unknown.

The CDR3 consists of 15 residues. Germline CDR1 and CDR2: LGHNA and YSLEER. V shed 4 bases and J shed 8 bases, with 15 bases lying between them. Profiled with immunoSEQ multiplex PCR; TCRdb holds only in-frame clones, not every one. The data show some 120,000 clones, about 79% seen once. This TCR derives from an adult who received the AZD1222 COVID-19 vaccine. Here the sequenced sample was peripheral blood, taken 28 days after the second AZD1222 dose. The rearrangement links TRBV4-3 to TRBJ1-6; no clear D. The CDR3 loop is CASSRLTTVDSPLHF. The CDR3, as DNA: TGCGCCAGCAGCCGCCTGACGACGGTCGATTCACCCCTCCACTTT.